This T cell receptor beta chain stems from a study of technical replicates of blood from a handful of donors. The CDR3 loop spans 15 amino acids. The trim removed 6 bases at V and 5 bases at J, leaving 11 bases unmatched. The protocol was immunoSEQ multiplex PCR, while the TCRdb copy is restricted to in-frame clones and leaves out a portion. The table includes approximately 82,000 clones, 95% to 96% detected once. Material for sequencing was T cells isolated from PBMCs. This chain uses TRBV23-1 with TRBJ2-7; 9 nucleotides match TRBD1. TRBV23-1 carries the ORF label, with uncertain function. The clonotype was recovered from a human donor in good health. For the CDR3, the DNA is TGCGCCAGCAGCTACCTCTCGGACAGGGGCCACGAGCAGTACTTC. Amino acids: CASSYLSDRGHEQYF.